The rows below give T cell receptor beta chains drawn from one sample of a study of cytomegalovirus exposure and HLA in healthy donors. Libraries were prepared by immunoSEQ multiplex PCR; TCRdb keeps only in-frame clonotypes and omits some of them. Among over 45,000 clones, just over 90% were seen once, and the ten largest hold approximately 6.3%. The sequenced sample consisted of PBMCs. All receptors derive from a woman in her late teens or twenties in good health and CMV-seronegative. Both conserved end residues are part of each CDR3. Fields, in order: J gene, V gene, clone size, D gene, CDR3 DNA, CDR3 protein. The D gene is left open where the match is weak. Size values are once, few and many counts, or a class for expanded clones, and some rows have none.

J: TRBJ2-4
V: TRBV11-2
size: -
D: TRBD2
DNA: TGTGCCAGCAAAAGACTAGCGGGGGGGATAGCCAAAAACATTCAGTACTTC
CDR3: CASKRLAGGIAKNIQYF

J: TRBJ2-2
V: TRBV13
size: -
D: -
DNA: TGTGCCAGCAGCTACCGCCGGGGGTTCACCGGGGAGCTGTTTTTT
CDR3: CASSYRRGFTGELFF

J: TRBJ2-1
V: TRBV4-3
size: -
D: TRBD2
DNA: TGCGCCAGCAGCCTATGGACTAGCGGGGTAAATGAGCAGTTCTTC
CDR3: CASSLWTSGVNEQFF

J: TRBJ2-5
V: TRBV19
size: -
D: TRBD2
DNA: TGTGCCAGTAGTATAGCAGTGGCAGCGGGGGAGACCCAGTACTTC
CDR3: CASSIAVAAGETQYF

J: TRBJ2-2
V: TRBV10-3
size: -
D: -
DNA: TGTGCCATCAGTGATGTCAGGGGTCTTCATACCCCAACGAACACCGGGGAGCTGTTTTTT
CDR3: CAISDVRGLHTPTNTGELFF

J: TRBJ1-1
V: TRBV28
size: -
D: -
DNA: TGTGCCAGCAGTACCTTAGGGGCGCGCTTTGCTTTCTTT
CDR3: CASSTLGARFAFF

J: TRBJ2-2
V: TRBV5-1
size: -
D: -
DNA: TGCGCCAGCAGCTTTGGCCCACAGGAGGGCACCGGGGAGCTGTTTTTT
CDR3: CASSFGPQEGTGELFF

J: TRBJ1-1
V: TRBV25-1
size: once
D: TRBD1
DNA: TGTGCCAGCAGGGAGACAGGGACTGAAGCTTTCTTT
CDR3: CASRETGTEAFF

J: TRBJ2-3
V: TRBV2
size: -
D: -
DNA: TGTGCCAGCAGTGTATGGGTCGCCAGGATCACAGATACGCAGTATTTT
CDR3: CASSVWVARITDTQYF

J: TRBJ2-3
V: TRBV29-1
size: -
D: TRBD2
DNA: TGCAGCGGACGGAGGGAGGGCGGGACAGATACGCAGTATTTT
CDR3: CSGRREGGTDTQYF

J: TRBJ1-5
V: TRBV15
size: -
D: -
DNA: TGTGCCACCCAGGGCCAGTGGGGGGGCGCAAGTCAGCCCCAGCATTTT
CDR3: CATQGQWGGASQPQHF

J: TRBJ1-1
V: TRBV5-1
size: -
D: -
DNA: TGCGCCAGCAGCTCATCGACAGCCGATGGGAACACTGAAGCTTTCTTT
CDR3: CASSSSTADGNTEAFF

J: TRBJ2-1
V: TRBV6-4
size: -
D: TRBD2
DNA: TGTGCCAGCAGTGCTAGCGGAGGGGAAGAGCAGTTCTTC
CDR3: CASSASGGEEQFF

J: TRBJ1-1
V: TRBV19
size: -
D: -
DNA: TGTGCCAGTAGTATAACAGGGACGAGTAACCCTGAAGCTTTCTTT
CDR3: CASSITGTSNPEAFF

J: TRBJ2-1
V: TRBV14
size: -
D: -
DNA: TGTGCCAGCAGCCAATTTCAAAACAATGAGCAGTTCTTC
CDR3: CASSQFQNNEQFF

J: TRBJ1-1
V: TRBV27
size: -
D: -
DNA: TGTGCCAGCAGACACAGGTGGGACACTGAAGCTTTCTTT
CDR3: CASRHRWDTEAFF

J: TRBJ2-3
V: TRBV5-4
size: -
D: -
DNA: TGTGCCAGCAGCCCCGACAGAAGCACAGATACGCAGTATTTT
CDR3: CASSPDRSTDTQYF

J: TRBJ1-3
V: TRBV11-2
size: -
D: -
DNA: TGTGCCAGCAGCTCTCGATTTCAGACGGACAGTGAAGGAAACACCATATATTTT
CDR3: CASSSRFQTDSEGNTIYF

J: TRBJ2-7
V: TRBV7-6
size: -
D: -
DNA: TGTGCCAGCAGCTTAGAGGCGTTTAGGGGAGGCGAGCAGTACTTC
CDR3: CASSLEAFRGGEQYF

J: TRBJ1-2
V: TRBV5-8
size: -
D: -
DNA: TGTGCCAGCAGCTTACAGCCCTATGGCTACACCTTC
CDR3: CASSLQPYGYTF

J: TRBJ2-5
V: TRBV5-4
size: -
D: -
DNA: TGTGCCAGCAGCGGGGTGCCTAGCGTAGAGACCCAGTACTTC
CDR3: CASSGVPSVETQYF

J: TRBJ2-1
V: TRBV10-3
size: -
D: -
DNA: TGTGCCACGAGAGGTCCGGGAGAGTCGGTTGAGCAGTTCTTC
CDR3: CATRGPGESVEQFF

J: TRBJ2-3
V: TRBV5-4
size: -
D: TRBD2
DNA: TGTGCCAGCAGCTTGCGGCGGGGGGACACAGATACGCAGTATTTT
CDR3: CASSLRRGDTDTQYF

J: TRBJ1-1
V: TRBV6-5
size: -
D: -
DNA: TGTGCCAGCAGTTACGACGGGGGACGGAACACTGAAGCTTTCTTT
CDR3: CASSYDGGRNTEAFF

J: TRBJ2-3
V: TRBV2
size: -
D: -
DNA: TGTGCCACCCAAAAGGAGGGGGCGCGGGTCGCGCAGTATTTT
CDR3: CATQKEGARVAQYF

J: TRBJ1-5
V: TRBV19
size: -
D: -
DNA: TGTGCCAGTAGTCCAATTAGTAGCAATCAGCCCCAGCATTTT
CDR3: CASSPISSNQPQHF

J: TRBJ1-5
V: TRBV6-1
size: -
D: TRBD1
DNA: TGTGCCAGCAGTGAACCGACAGGGGTTGACCAGCCCCAGCATTTT
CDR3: CASSEPTGVDQPQHF